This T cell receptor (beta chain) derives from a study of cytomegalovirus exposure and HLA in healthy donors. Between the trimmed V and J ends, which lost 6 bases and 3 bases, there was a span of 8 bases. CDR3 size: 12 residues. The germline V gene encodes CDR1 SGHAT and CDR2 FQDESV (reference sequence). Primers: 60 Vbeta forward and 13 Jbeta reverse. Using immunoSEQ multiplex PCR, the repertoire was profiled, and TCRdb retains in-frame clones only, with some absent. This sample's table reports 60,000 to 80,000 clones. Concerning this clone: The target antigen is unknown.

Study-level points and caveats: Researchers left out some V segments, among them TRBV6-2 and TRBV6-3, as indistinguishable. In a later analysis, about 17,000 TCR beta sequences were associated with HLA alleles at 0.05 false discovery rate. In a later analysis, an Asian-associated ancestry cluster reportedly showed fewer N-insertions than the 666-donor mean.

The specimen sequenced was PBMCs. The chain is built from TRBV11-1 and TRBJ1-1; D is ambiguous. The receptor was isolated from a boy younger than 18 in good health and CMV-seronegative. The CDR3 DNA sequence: TGTGCCAGCAGTTCCCTTGACACTGAAGCTTTCTTT. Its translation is CASSSLDTEAFF.